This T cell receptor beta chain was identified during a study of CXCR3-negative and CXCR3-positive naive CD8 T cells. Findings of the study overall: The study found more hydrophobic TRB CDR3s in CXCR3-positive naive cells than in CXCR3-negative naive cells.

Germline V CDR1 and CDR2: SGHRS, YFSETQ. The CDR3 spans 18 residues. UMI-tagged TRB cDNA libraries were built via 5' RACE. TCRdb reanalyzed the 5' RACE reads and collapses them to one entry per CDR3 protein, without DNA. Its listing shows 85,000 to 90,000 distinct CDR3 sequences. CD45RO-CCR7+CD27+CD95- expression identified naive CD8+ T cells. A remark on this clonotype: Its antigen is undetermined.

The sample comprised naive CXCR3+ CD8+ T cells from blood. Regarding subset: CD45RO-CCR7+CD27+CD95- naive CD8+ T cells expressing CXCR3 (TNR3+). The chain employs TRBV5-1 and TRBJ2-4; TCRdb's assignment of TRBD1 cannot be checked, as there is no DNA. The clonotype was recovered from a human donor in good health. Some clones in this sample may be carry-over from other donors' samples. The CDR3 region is CASSLLSGDVGAKNIQYF.